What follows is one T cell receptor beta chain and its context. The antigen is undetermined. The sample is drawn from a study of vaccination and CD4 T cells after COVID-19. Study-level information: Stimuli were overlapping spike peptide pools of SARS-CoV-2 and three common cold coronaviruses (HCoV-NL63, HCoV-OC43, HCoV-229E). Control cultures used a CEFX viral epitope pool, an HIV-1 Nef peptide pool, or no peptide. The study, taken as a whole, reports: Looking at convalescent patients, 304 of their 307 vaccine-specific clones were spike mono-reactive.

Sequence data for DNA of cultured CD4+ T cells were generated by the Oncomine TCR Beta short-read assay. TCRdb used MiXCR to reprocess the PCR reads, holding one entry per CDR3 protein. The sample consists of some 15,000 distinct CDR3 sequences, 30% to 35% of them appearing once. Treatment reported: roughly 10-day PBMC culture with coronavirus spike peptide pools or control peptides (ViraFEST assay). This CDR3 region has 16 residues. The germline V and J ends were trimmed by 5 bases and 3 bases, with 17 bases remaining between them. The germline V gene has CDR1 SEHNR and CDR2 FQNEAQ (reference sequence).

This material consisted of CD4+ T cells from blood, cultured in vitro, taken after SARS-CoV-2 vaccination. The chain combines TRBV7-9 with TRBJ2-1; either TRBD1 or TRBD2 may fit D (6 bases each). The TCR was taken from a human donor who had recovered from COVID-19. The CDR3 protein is CASSRGGRGRYNEQFF. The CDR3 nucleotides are TGTGCCAGCAGCCGGGGCGGACGGGGGCGCTACAATGAGCAGTTCTTC.